The clone carrying this T cell receptor beta chain was found a few times. What it binds is unknown. The data were obtained in a study of shared clonotypes between healthy human individuals. Produced via immunoSEQ multiplex PCR; TCRdb's table is partial and in-frame only. There are 950,000 to 1,300,000 clones in the sample; roughly 75% occur only once, and about 1.5% lies in the top ten. Germline loops: CDR1 LNHDA, CDR2 SQIVND (reference sequence). This CDR3 is built from 12 residues. With 2 bases removed from V and 7 bases from J, the gap between germline ends came to 6 bases. Study-level points and caveats: Larger estimated richness was generally recorded for naive subsets relative to memory subsets. Expectations were that clonotype sharing among donors would be affected by sequencing depth.

Among the donors, all were Caucasian adults who lived in Nashville, Tennessee. The sequence derives from a man aged 18 to 30 in good health. Material: memory CD4+ T cells sorted from blood. Subset described: CD45RA-negative fraction. The chain carries TRBV19 and TRBJ1-3, with D uncertain. CDR3 DNA sequence: TGTGCCAGTAGTATATTGGGCAACACCATATATTTT. Protein sequence: CASSILGNTIYF.